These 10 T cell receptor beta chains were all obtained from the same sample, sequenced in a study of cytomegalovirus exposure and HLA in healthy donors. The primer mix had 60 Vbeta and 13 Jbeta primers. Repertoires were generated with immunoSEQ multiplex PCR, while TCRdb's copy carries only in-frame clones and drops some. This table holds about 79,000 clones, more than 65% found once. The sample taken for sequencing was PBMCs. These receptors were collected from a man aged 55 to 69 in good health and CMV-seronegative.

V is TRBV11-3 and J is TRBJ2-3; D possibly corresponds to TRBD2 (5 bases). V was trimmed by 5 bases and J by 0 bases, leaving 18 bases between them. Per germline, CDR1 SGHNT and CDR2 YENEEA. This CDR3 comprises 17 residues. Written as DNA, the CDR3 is TGTGCCAGCAGCAAAGGAGGCACCACAAGTAGCACAGATACGCAGTATTTT. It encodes CASSKGGTTSSTDTQYF.

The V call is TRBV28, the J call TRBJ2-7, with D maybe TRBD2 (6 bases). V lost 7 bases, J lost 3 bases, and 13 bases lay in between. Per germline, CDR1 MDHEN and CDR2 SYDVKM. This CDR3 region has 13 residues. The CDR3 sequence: CASTHGGLYEQYF. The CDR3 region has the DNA TGTGCCAGCACCCACGGGGGTCTCTACGAGCAGTACTTC.

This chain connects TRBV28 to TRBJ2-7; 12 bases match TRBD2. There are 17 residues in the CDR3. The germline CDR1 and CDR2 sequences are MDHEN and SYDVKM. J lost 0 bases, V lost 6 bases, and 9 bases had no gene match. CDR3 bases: TGTGCCAGCAGCCCCTTGAGGACTAGCGGGACCTCCTACGAGCAGTACTTC. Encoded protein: CASSPLRTSGTSYEQYF.

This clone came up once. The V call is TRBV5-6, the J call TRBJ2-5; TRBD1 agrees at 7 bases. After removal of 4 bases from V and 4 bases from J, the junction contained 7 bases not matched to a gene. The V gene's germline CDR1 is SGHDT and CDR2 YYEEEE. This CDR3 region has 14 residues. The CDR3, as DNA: TGTGCCAGCAGCCCCCGGGACAGAGGAGAGACCCAGTACTTC. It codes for CASSPRDRGETQYF.

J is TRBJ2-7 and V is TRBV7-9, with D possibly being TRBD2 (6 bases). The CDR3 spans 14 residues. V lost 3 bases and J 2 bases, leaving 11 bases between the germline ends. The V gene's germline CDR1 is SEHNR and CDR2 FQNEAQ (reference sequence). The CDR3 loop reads CASSFSGTPYEQYF. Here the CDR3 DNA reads TGTGCCAGCAGCTTTAGCGGAACCCCCTACGAGCAGTACTTC.

The CDR3 loop is CASTVSYGTPSKAFF. The CDR3 bases are TGTGCCAGCACGGTCAGTTACGGGACACCAAGTAAAGCTTTCTTT. The chain uses TRBV6-5 and TRBJ1-1, with a weak D call TRBD1 (6 bases). Germline lookup yields CDR1 MNHEY and CDR2 SVGAGI. The CDR3 sequence is 15 residues long. V shed 7 bases and J shed 9 bases, with 24 bases lying between them.

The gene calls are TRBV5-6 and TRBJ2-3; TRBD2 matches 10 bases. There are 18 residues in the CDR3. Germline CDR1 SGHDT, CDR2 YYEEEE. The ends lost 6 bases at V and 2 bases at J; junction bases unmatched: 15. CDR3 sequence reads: CASTRQALAGDYTDTQYF. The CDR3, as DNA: TGTGCCAGCACGCGACAGGCGCTAGCGGGAGACTACACAGATACGCAGTATTTT.

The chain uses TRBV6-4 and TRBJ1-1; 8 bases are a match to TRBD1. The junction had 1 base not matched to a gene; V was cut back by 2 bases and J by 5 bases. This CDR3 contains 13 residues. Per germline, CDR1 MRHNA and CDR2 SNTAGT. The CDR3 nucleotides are TGTGCCAGCAGTGACCGGACAGGGACTGAAGCTTTCTTT. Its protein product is CASSDRTGTEAFF.

The CDR3 loop reads CASSYEGGTYNEQFF. The CDR3 DNA reads as TGTGCCAGCAGTTACGAGGGGGGGACCTACAATGAGCAGTTCTTC. This rearrangement joins TRBV6-6 to TRBJ2-1; possibly TRBD2 for D (7 bases). Looked up from germline, CDR1 is MNHNY and CDR2 is SVGAGI (reference sequence). Between the trimmed V and J ends, which lost 2 bases and 2 bases, there was a span of 10 bases. The CDR3 has 15 residues.

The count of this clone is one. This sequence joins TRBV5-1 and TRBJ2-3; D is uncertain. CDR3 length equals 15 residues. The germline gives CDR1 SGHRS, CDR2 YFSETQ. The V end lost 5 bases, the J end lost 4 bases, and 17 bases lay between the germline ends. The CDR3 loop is CASSESGGRADTQYF. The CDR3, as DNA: TGCGCCAGCAGTGAGTCGGGTGGTCGCGCAGATACGCAGTATTTT.